This T cell receptor beta chain was sequenced for a study of blood T cell repertoires in COVID-19. Looking at the study overall: There were acute and convalescent COVID-19 samples, and they came from the United States, Italy and Spain. PBMCs, B-cell-depleted T cells, or T cells were the source of the cDNA or gDNA that made up the material.

Methods used by the authors: Estimation of nucleated cell counts was performed using reference gene primer amplification. Using immunoSEQ multiplex PCR, the repertoire was profiled, and TCRdb retains in-frame clones only, with some absent. V, J and clone size are taken as reported in that table, and D and trimming were inferred from the DNA itself. Among over 150,000 clones listed, approximately 80% were seen once. The CDR3 totals 14 residues. V was trimmed by 1 base and J by 8 bases, leaving 11 bases between them. CDR1 is MGHRA and CDR2 is YSYEKL in the germline V gene. The receptor comes from a woman in her sixties with acute or convalescent COVID-19. The V and J genes are TRBV4-1 and TRBJ1-4; D call uncertain. Sequences were obtained from peripheral blood. The CDR3 coding sequence is TGCGCCAGCAGCCAAGCTCCCCGGGAAGAAAAACTGTTTTTT. It is translated as CASSQAPREEKLFF.